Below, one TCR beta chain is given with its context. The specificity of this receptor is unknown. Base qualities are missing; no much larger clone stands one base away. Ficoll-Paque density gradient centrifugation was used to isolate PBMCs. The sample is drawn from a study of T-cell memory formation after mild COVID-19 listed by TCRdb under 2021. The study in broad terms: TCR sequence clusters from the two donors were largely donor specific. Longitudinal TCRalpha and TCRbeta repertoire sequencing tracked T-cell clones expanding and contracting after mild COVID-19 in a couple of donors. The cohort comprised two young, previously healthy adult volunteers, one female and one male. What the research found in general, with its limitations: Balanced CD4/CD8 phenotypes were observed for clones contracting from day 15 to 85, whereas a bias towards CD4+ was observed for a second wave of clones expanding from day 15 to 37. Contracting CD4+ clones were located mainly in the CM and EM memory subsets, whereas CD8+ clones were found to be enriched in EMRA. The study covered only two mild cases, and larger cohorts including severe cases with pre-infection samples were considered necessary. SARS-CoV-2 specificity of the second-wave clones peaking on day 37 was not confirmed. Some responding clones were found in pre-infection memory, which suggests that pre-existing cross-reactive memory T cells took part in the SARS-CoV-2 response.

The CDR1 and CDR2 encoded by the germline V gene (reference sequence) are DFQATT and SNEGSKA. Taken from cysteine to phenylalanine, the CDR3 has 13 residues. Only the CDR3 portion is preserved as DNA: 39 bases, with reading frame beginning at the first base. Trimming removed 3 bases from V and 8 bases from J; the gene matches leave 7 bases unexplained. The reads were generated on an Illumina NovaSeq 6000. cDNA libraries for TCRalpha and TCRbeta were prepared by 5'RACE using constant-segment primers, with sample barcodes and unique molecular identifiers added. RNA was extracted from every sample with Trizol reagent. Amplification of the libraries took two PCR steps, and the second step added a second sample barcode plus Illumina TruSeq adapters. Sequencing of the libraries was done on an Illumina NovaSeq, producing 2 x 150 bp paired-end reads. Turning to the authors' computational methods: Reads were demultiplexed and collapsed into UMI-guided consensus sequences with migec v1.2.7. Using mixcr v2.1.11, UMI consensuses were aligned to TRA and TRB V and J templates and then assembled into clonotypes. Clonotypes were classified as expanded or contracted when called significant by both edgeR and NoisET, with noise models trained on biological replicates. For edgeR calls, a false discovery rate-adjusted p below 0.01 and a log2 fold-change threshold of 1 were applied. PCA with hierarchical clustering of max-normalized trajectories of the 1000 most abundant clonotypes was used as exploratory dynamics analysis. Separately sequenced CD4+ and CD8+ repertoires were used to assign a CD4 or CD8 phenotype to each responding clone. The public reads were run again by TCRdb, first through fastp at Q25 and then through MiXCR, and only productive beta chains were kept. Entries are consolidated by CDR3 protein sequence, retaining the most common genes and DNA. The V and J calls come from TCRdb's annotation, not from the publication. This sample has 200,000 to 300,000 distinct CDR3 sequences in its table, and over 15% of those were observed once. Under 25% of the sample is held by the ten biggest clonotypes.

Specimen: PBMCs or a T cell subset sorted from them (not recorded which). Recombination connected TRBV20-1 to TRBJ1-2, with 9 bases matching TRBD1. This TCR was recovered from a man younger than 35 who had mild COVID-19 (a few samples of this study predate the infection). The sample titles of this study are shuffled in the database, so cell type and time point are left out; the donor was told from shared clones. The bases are TGCAGTGCTAGGACGGGACAGGGTATAGGCTACACCTTC. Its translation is CSARTGQGIGYTF.